This T cell receptor beta chain appears in the sequencing data of a study of CD8 T cells in ankylosing spondylitis (dated by TCRdb to 2017 to 2019). A note on the overall study: To find TCR variants linked to disease, the study profiled T cell receptor beta repertoires in ankylosing spondylitis patients and healthy donors. The full study cohort was made up of 20 to 25 ankylosing spondylitis patients and more than 90 healthy donors. Peripheral blood samples were taken, and synovial fluid was additionally collected from ankylosing spondylitis patients.

General study outcomes and caveats: A TCR beta motif of about 8 highly homologous amino acid variants appeared characteristic of blood from ankylosing spondylitis patients. Some of the motif variants had been reported before in the synovial fluid and blood of reactive arthritis patients, a finding that suggests common disease-initiation mechanisms. In peripheral blood, the disease-linked clones were found at relatively low frequencies and had a CD8+ phenotype. According to the report, matched synovial fluid samples from ankylosing spondylitis patients were significantly enriched for the disease-linked clones.

Synovial fluid samples were paired with blood samples taken from the same ankylosing spondylitis patients. The sequencer was an Illumina HiSeq 2500. Quantitative 5'-RACE with molecular barcodes was the method used to prepare the TCR beta libraries. As for the authors' bioinformatics: To identify disease-linked TCR variants, a new computational method was used, one built on a probabilistic model of VDJ rearrangement. In-frame beta chains were kept once TCRdb had trimmed the public reads at Q25 with fastp and called clones with MiXCR. Under each unique CDR3 protein, matching rows form one entry showing the most common genes and DNA. TCRdb, rather than the study authors, made the V and J calls. The sample table lists roughly 60,000 distinct CDR3 sequences, around 6.4% of them with a count of one. Jointly, the top ten make up 5% of the sample. With regard to this clonotype: There is no known antigen for this receptor. No qualities accompany the bases; no much larger clone lies one base away.

The sequence was collected from a male donor with ankylosing spondylitis. The material sequenced was synovial fluid, either unsorted or a sorted T cell fraction (not recorded which).

The CDR3 region: CASSYSEVDGYTF. The sequenced DNA: TGTGCCAGCAGTTACTCGGAGGTTGATGGCTACACCTTC. The V and J genes are TRBV6-5 and TRBJ1-2; no confident D gene assignment can be made. Its CDR3 holds 13 amino acids, cysteine through phenylalanine. Here the CDR3 DNA is all that survives: 39 bases in frame from base 1. The germline V gene yields MNHEY for CDR1 and SVGAGI for CDR2. Trimming removed 0 bases from V and 6 bases from J, leaving 8 bases between the germline ends.